The present entry profiles one T cell receptor beta chain with its context. This clone's antigen is unknown. Before TCRbeta sequencing, fluorescence-activated cell sorting was used to enrich five KLR/GPR56-defined CD4+ populations. To test a linear memory differentiation pathway, the researchers sequenced TCRbeta repertoires from five CD4+ T-cell subsets that were defined by expression of KLRB1, KLRG1, GPR56 and KLRF1. TCR-sequenced cells came from peripheral blood of healthy control individuals, reported as five donors in the TCRbeta analysis figure. Heparinized peripheral blood was collected, and every sample was processed within one hour of being retrieved. Blood was diluted 1:2 in PBS, and peripheral blood mononuclear cells were then isolated from the diluted blood at room temperature by Biocoll density gradient centrifugation. CD4+ T cells were enriched from freshly isolated PBMCs by magnetic sorting with anti-CD4 MicroBeads before flow sorting. A BD FACSAria II was used to sort CD4+ T cells enriched from PBMCs of healthy donors according to marker expression. For surface staining, the researchers used Miltenyi Biotec antibodies: anti-KLRB1 clone 191B8, anti-KLRF1 clone 4A4.D10 and anti-KLRG1 clone REA261.

In the germline V gene, CDR1 corresponds to SGHTA and CDR2 to FQGTGA. Taken from cysteine to phenylalanine, the CDR3 has 15 residues. No DNA has been recorded. The data are from a study of GPR56 and killer-like receptors on CD4 memory cells (dated by TCRdb to between 2018 and 2020). About the study as a whole: The study proposed that the stepwise gain of KLRB1, KLRG1, GPR56 and finally KLRF1 marks human CD4+ memory T-cell differentiation and cytokine production potential. The healthy blood donors were described in the study as age-matched to the liver disease patients, whose median age was approximately 70 years. The research as a whole found: TCR repertoires overlapped especially between the late populations 4 and 5, and partly population 3. Clonal frequency was low in the marker-negative population and rose progressively along the proposed pathway, while TCRbeta diversity fell correspondingly. Rather than full repertoires, the diversity and similarity analyses used only the 100 most expanded clones in each population. Clones dominating late populations 4 and 5 were also found in early populations 1 and 2, and this finding was taken by the authors as evidence for linear differentiation.

The instrument was an Illumina HiSeq 2500. The recombined TCRbeta locus was amplified by a previously published PCR protocol to build sequencing libraries. Turning to the authors' computational methods: Any read whose average quality score fell below 30 was discarded, and IMSEQ was used to process the reads that remained. Each clonotype was defined by the combination of Vbeta gene, Jbeta gene and CDR3 amino acid sequence. The Morisita-Horn index, computed on the top 100 expanded clones, was used to quantify repertoire overlap between populations. Renyi diversity profiles calculated on the top 100 expanded clones were used to assess clonal diversity. With the reads reprocessed by TCRdb, a single entry stands for each CDR3 protein sequence and no DNA is reported. Here the V and J calls rest on TCRdb's processing, not on the authors' analysis. For this sample, the table gives about 1,400 distinct CDR3 sequences. The top ten clonotypes cover around an eighth of the sample.

The chain couples TRBV7-3 to TRBJ1-6; with no DNA, the TCRdb D assignment of TRBD1 cannot be verified. Sequences were obtained from memory CD4+ T cells from blood. This receptor was obtained from a human donor in good health. The CDR3 protein: CASSSGTAYNSPLHF.